These 8 T cell receptor beta chains were all obtained from the same sample, sequenced in a study of post-analysis software for immune sequencing data. Unique molecular identifiers were present in the TCR beta cDNA libraries. TCRdb reprocessed the PCR reads with MiXCR, giving one entry per CDR3 protein. This table holds approximately 440,000 distinct CDR3 sequences, over 35% found once. Antigens for these TCRs are unknown. The study, taken as a whole, reports: In patients, four to six TRBV segments were more frequent than in controls, with TRBV5-6, TRBV5-1 and TRBV20-1 among them.

Sequenced: blood. The receptors here all came from a girl aged 10-17 years with multiple sclerosis.

This clonotype came up a few times. The gene calls are TRBV12-5 and TRBJ1-5; D not resolved. The germline V gene has CDR1 LGHNT and CDR2 FRNRAP. The CDR3 has 13 amino acids. Trimming shortened V by 11 bases and J by 0 bases, and 11 bases separated the two germline ends. CDR3: CASKADSNQPQHF. The CDR3 coding sequence is TGTGCTTCTAAGGCGGATAGCAATCAGCCCCAGCATTTT.

The CDR3 loop is CSVDSSGWGGDNEQFF. Here the CDR3 DNA reads TGCAGCGTTGATTCTAGCGGATGGGGTGGGGACAATGAGCAGTTCTTC. The chain is built from TRBV29-1 and TRBJ2-1; 7 bases line up with TRBD2. J gave up 5 bases and V 3 bases, and 13 bases lay outside the gene matches. This CDR3 region has 16 residues. Germline V lookup: CDR1 SQVTM, CDR2 ANQGSEA.

V and J are TRBV6-5 and TRBJ1-2; 7 positions match TRBD1. V was clipped by 3 bases and J by 4 bases; unmatched bases: 8. CDR3 length equals 15 residues. In germline, CDR1 is MNHEY, CDR2 SVGAGI. CDR3 residues: CASSYPRQGGYGYTF. The CDR3 region has the DNA TGTGCCAGCAGTTATCCTCGACAGGGTGGCTATGGCTACACCTTC.

This rearrangement joins TRBV12-3 or TRBV12-4 to TRBJ2-7; TRBD1 aligns across 7 bases. The CDR3 totals 15 residues. With 1 base clipped from V and 3 bases from J, the junction kept 6 bases outside the gene matches. Here the CDR3 DNA reads TGTGCCAGCAGTTTAGAAGGGGGCTTAGACTACGAGCAGTACTTC. Translating gives CASSLEGGLDYEQYF.

This clonotype has a count of ten or more. The chain has TRBV27 and TRBJ2-1; perhaps TRBD2 as D (6 bases). Trimming removed 3 bases at V and 1 base at J, with 13 bases between. The CDR3 extends over 16 amino acids. Per the germline V gene, CDR1 is MNHEY and CDR2 is SMNVEV (reference sequence). The DNA for the CDR3 is TGTGCCAGCAGTTTGTACGTGGGACTGTCCTACAATGAGCAGTTCTTC. Encoded protein: CASSLYVGLSYNEQFF.

This chain links TRBV20-1 with TRBJ2-5; D unclear. CDR1 and CDR2 from the germline V gene are DFQATT and SNEGSKA (reference sequence). The CDR3 is made up of 11 amino acids. V lost 5 bases to trimming and J lost 5 bases, with 9 bases between them. Here the CDR3 reads CSAGRSETQYF. The CDR3 nucleotides are TGCAGTGCTGGTCGATCGGAGACCCAGTACTTC.

This chain links TRBV30 with TRBJ1-1; 11 nucleotides match TRBD1. V lost 6 bases to trimming and J lost 4 bases; unmatched junction nucleotides: 10. The CDR3 contains 15 residues. CDR1 is GTSNPN, CDR2 SVGIG, per germline (reference sequence). For the CDR3, the DNA is TGTGCCTGCAACAACCGGGACAGGGGGTCCACTGAAGCTTTCTTT. Protein product: CACNNRDRGSTEAFF.

This chain connects TRBV7-9 to TRBJ2-7; D call uncertain. In germline, CDR1 is SEHNR, CDR2 FQNEAQ (reference sequence). Trimming removed 2 bases at V and 3 bases at J, with 14 bases between. CDR3 length equals 15 residues. The CDR3 nucleotides read TGTGCCAGCAGCTTATTCGAATTGGCTGGCTACGAGCAGTACTTC. Translated: CASSLFELAGYEQYF.